The 21 T cell receptor beta chains given below trace back to one sample, sequenced in a study of T cell clonotyping in hematopoietic cell transplantation. The table came from immunoSEQ multiplex PCR; TCRdb's copy has only in-frame clones and leaves some out. This repertoire shows 10,000 to 15,000 clones, just under 95% found once; its top ten account for 7.8%. The source material was PBMCs, sampled 100 days after allogeneic stem cell transplant. Every receptor here comes from a female patient between 50 and 59 years old who had an allogeneic stem cell transplant from an unrelated donor, so the T cells may come from the graft donor. Some clones in this sample may be carry-over from other donors' samples.

V usage is TRBV19 and J usage is TRBJ1-1; TRBD1 is a possible D gene (5 bases). The CDR3 totals 15 residues. The V end lost 2 bases, the J end lost 5 bases, and 15 bases lay between the germline ends. CDR1 is LNHDA and CDR2 is SQIVND in the germline V gene (reference sequence). The CDR3 sequence is CASSILPGSGTEAFF. In DNA, the CDR3 is TGTGCCAGTAGTATATTACCGGGATCAGGGACTGAAGCTTTCTTT.

The rearrangement joins TRBV11-2 to TRBJ2-5; D gene ambiguous. The CDR3 consists of 13 residues. The germline CDR1 and CDR2 sequences are SGHAT and FQNNGV. V shed 1 base and J shed 2 bases, with 5 bases lying between them. The CDR3 DNA sequence: TGTGCCAGCAGCTTAGGTAGACAAGAGACCCAGTACTTC. Its translation is CASSLGRQETQYF.

The rearrangement joins TRBV6-1 to TRBJ1-1; a weak D match, TRBD1 (5 bases). This CDR3 is 17 amino acids long. The germline V and J ends were trimmed by 2 bases and 0 bases, with 16 bases remaining between them. Germline V CDR1 and CDR2: MNHNS, SASEGT. This chain's CDR3 is CASSERRQILMNTEAFF. CDR3 coding DNA: TGTGCCAGCAGTGAACGGAGACAGATACTCATGAACACTGAAGCTTTCTTT.

The V and J genes are TRBV4-2 and TRBJ1-2, with 7 bases aligning to TRBD1. Trimming removed 4 bases from V and 5 bases from J; junction bases left unmatched: 7. CDR1 and CDR2 from the germline V gene are LGHNA and YNFKEQ. The CDR3 consists of 14 residues. Here the CDR3 DNA reads TGTGCCAGCAGCCCGCCCGGACAGGCTTATGGCTACACCTTC. Protein sequence: CASSPPGQAYGYTF.

This clone was observed a handful of times. V and J are TRBV7-2 and TRBJ1-4, with D possibly being TRBD1 (5 bases). Trimming pared 5 bases from V and 4 bases from J, leaving 14 bases between. The CDR3 covers 15 residues. Germline CDR1 SGHTA, CDR2 FQGNSA. CDR3 sequence (DNA): TGTGCCAGCAGCCTCCTCGGGACTAGTAATGAAAAACTGTTTTTT. The encoded protein is CASSLLGTSNEKLFF.

The V gene is TRBV4-1, the J gene TRBJ1-4; no clear D gene. CDR3 length: 16 amino acids. Trimming left V 0 bases short and J 0 bases short, with 8 bases between. Germline CDR1 is MGHRA and CDR2 is YSYEKL. The CDR3 spells CASSQDRGTTNEKLFF. The CDR3 DNA is TGCGCCAGCAGCCAAGATCGAGGAACAACTAATGAAAAACTGTTTTTT.

J is TRBJ1-4 and V is TRBV11-2; 8 positions match TRBD1. The CDR3 consists of 14 residues. Germline V gene lookup returns CDR1 SGHAT and CDR2 FQNNGV. J was trimmed by 10 bases and V by 4 bases; bases with no gene match: 8. CDR3 sequence (DNA): TGTGCCAGCAGCTCCGACAGGGGAGGTGCAAAACTGTTTTTT. This codes for CASSSDRGGAKLFF.

The rearrangement links TRBV7-9 to TRBJ1-4; 7 positions match TRBD1. From germline, CDR1 is SEHNR and CDR2 FQNEAQ (reference sequence). The trim removed 1 base at V and 6 bases at J, leaving 5 bases unmatched. This CDR3 has 15 residues. CDR3 protein: CASSLEPTGYEKLFF. In DNA form, the CDR3 reads TGTGCCAGCAGCTTAGAACCGACAGGGTATGAAAAACTGTTTTTT.

This clone was counted only a few times. The chain links TRBV5-6 to TRBJ2-2; 8 bases are a match to TRBD1. This CDR3 has 16 residues. CDR1 and CDR2 (germline): SGHDT, YYEEEE. V lost 5 bases and J lost 6; bases outside the gene matches: 12. CDR3 loop: CASRRTNTGGAGELFF. CDR3 bases: TGTGCCAGCAGACGAACCAACACAGGGGGAGCCGGGGAGCTGTTTTTT.

J is TRBJ2-3 and V is TRBV29-1; TRBD2 is a possible D gene (5 bases). Trimming removed 5 bases at V and 4 bases at J, with 16 bases between. The germline gives CDR1 SQVTM, CDR2 ANQGSEA. CDR3 length: 14 amino acids. This CDR3 reads CSVFEGTNPDTQYF. For the CDR3, the DNA is TGCAGCGTTTTCGAGGGCACGAATCCAGATACGCAGTATTTT.

This clone appeared once. V usage is TRBV4-2 and J usage is TRBJ2-2, with 7 bases fitting TRBD1. The CDR3 sequence is 14 residues long. Germline V gives CDR1 LGHNA, CDR2 YNFKEQ. V was clipped by 4 bases and J by 3 bases; unmatched bases: 2. The DNA for the CDR3 is TGTGCCAGCAGCCCTGGACAGGACACCGGGGAGCTGTTTTTT. It yields the protein CASSPGQDTGELFF.

The CDR3 sequence is CASSIPWGSEQPQHF. Written as DNA, the CDR3 is TGTGCCAGTAGTATCCCATGGGGTTCAGAGCAGCCCCAGCATTTT. This chain connects TRBV19 to TRBJ1-5; D gene uncertain. The CDR3 loop spans 15 amino acids. CDR1 LNHDA and CDR2 SQIVND come from the germline V gene (reference sequence). Trimming removed 3 bases from V and 7 bases from J, with 16 bases in between. The full variable domain, completed using reference TRBV19 and TRBJ1-5, is DGGITQSPKYLFRKEGQNVTLSCEQNLNHDAMYWYRQDPGQGLRLIYYSQIVNDFQKGDIAEGYSVSREKKESFPLTVTSAQKNPTAFYLCASSIPWGSEQPQHFGDGTRLSIL.

The chain combines TRBV2 with TRBJ1-2; 8 nucleotides agree with TRBD1. With 3 bases clipped from V and 3 bases from J, the junction kept 3 bases outside the gene matches. Germline V gene sequence: CDR1 SNHLY, CDR2 FYNNEI. The CDR3 has 14 residues. The CDR3 spells CASSDRGRDYGYTF. In nucleotides, the CDR3 is TGTGCCAGCAGTGACAGGGGGCGCGACTATGGCTACACCTTC.

The rearrangement links TRBV7-9 to TRBJ1-1, with 10 bases identical to TRBD1. There are 15 residues in the CDR3. CDR1 is SEHNR and CDR2 is FQNEAQ in the germline V gene (reference sequence). V was clipped by 5 bases and J by 4 bases; unmatched bases: 7. The CDR3 DNA is TGTGCCAGCAGCCCCCAGCGGACAGGGGGCACTGAAGCTTTCTTT. It is translated as CASSPQRTGGTEAFF.

The chain couples TRBV19 to TRBJ1-1; a weak D match, TRBD1 (5 bases). V was trimmed by 6 bases and J by 4 bases, leaving 15 bases between them. CDR1 is LNHDA and CDR2 is SQIVND in the germline V gene (reference sequence). The CDR3 contains 14 residues. The CDR3 DNA is TGTGCCAGTAGCTCAGGGAGGGGTGGCACTGAAGCTTTCTTT. Translated, it gives CASSSGRGGTEAFF.

The chain combines TRBV28 with TRBJ1-1, with 7 bases matching TRBD1. V was pared by 2 bases and J by 2 bases, with 5 bases of the junction left unmatched. The CDR3 runs to 15 residues. CDR1 and CDR2 (germline): MDHEN, SYDVKM. CDR3 loop: CASSLPTGPNTEAFF. The CDR3 DNA reads TGTGCCAGCAGTTTACCGACAGGGCCAAACACTGAAGCTTTCTTT.

The V call is TRBV5-1, the J call TRBJ1-2; D gene ambiguous. Deletions cut 1 base from V and 8 bases from J, with 12 bases between. The CDR3 extends over 13 amino acids. CDR1 is SGHRS and CDR2 is YFSETQ in the germline V gene. CDR3 nucleotide sequence: TGCGCCAGCAGCTTGAATTCAGCCCACGGCTACACCTTC. This encodes CASSLNSAHGYTF. The full variable domain, completed using reference TRBV5-1 and TRBJ1-2, is KAGVTQTPRYLIKTRGQQVTLSCSPISGHRSVSWYQQTPGQGLQFLFEYFSETQRNKGNFPGRFSGRQFSNSRSEMNVSTLELGDSALYLCASSLNSAHGYTFGSGTRLTVV.

The chain combines TRBV6-5 with TRBJ1-1, with D possibly being TRBD1 (5 bases). Per germline, CDR1 MNHEY and CDR2 SVGAGI. Trimming took 5 bases from V and 4 from J, leaving 14 bases between them. The CDR3 is 14 residues long. The CDR3 sequence is CASSPFSGFTEAFF. The CDR3 nucleotides read TGTGCCAGCAGTCCCTTCTCAGGGTTCACTGAAGCTTTCTTT.

The V and J genes are TRBV5-1 and TRBJ2-2; possible D gene TRBD1, 6 bases. Per the germline V gene, CDR1 is SGHRS and CDR2 is YFSETQ. This CDR3 region has 15 residues. The V end lost 0 bases, the J end lost 6 bases, and 12 bases lay between the germline ends. This CDR3 is CASSLVVEGAGELFF. The DNA for the CDR3 is TGCGCCAGCAGCTTGGTGGTTGAGGGGGCCGGGGAGCTGTTTTTT.

V usage is TRBV28 and J usage is TRBJ1-3; D call uncertain. The CDR3 is 14 amino acids. Looked up from germline, CDR1 is MDHEN and CDR2 is SYDVKM. With 6 bases removed from V and 0 bases from J, the gap between germline ends came to 9 bases. In nucleotides, the CDR3 is TGTGCCAGCAGAGGATACGGCTCTGGAAACACCATATATTTT. Translation gives CASRGYGSGNTIYF.

The chain employs TRBV5-6 and TRBJ2-7, with TRBD1 identical over 9 bases. Germline V gene sequence: CDR1 SGHDT, CDR2 YYEEEE. Trimming took 0 bases from V and 7 from J; bases not matched to a gene: 5. CDR3 length equals 14 residues. For the CDR3, the DNA is TGTGCCAGCAGCTTGGGGACAGGGGTTCGGGAGCAGTACGTC. Translating it yields CASSLGTGVREQYV.